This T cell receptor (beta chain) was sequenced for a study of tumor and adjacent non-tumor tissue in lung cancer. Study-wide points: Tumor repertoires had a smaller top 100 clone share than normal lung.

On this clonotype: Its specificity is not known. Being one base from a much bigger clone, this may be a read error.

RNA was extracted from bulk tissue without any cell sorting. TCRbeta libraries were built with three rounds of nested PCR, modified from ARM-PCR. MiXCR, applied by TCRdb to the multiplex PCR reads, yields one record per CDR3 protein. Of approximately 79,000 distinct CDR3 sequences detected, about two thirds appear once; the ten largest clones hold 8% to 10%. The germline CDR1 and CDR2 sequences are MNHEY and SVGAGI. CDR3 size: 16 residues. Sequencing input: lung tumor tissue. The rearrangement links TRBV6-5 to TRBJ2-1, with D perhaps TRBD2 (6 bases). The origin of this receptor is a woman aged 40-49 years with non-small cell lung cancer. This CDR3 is CASSPGLSSSYNEQSF. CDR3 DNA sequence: TGTGCCAGCAGTCCGGGACTCTCGAGCTCCTACAATGAGCAGTCCTTC.